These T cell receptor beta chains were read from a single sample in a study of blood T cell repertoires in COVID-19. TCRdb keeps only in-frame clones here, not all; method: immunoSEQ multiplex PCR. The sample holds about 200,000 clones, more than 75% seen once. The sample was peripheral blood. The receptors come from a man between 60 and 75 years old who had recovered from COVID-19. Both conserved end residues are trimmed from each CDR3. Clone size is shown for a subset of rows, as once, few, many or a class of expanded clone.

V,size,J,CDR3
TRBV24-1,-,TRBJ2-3,ATSAGTGGADTQY
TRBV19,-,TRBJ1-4,ASSITGAWTNEKLF
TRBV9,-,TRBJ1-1,ASSEPGHHNTEAF
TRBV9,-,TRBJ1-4,ASSLALDRSNEKLF
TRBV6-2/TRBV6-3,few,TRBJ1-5,ASSYHLSGLPQH
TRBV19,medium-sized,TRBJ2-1,ASSVTSGDFPGNEQF
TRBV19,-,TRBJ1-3,ASRIGTQSSGNTIY
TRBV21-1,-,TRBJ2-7,ASSLTGGKNEQY
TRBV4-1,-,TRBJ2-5,ASSQDRGKGSETQY
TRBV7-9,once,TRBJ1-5,ASSLGGQNNQPQH
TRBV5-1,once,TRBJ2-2,ASSPTTGNTGELF
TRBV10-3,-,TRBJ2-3,AISERTGLAGEMQY
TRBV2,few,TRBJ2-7,ASRGTGGIYEQY
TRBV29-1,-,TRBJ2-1,SVDIVYNEQF
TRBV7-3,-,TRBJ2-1,ASSSPATTYNEQF
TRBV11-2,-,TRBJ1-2,ASSLLRTNYGYT
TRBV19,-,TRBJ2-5,ASKVRGVDETQY
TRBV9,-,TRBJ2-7,ASSVTGTTYEQY
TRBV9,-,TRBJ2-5,ASSVAAGGPFIWEETQY
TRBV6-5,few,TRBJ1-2,ASRPQGARGYT
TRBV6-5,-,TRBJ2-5,ASSRSSRTGTQY
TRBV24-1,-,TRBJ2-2,ATSDPGTKNTGELF
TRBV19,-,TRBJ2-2,ASHPGQNTGELF
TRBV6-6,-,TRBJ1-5,ASSREGQPQH
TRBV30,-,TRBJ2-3,AWSRSPSGGTDTQY
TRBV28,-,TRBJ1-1,ASSLTGGLTEAF
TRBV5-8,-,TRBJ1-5,ASSLEGQPQH
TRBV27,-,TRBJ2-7,ASSLSNWDFYEQY
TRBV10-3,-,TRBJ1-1,AISESTGGLKAF
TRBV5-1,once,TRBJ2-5,ASSLRQSQETQY
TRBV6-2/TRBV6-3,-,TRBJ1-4,ASSRRISEKLF
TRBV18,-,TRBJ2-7,ASSPSTSYEQY
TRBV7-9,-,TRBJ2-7,ASSPSGGQVL